The 29 T cell receptor beta chains given below trace back to one sample, sequenced in a study of T cell responses to AZD1222 COVID-19 vaccine (dated by TCRdb to about 2021). The protocol used for the library was the immunoSEQ multiplex PCR assay. Entries here come from immuneACCESS through TCRdb and include only in-frame sequences with V and J called. Some clones fail to appear in such tables; in the studies checked, an unresolved V gene covers under half of the shortfall, and the cause of the remainder is unknown. Across this sample there are about 180,000 clones, with 85% to 95% seen only once. Around 0.97% of the sample is held by the ten biggest clonotypes. The meaning of the sample's time point label: about 28 days (+/-7) after the second vaccine dose. The sample's treatment or condition label, in plain terms: meningococcal conjugate vaccine given as trial control. The sample was peripheral blood, taken 28 days after the second dose of the MenACWY control vaccine. These receptors came from an adult who received the MenACWY meningococcal vaccine as a control.

V gene TRBV6-2 or TRBV6-3 combines with J gene TRBJ2-2; 8 bases line up with TRBD2. The CDR3 contains 18 residues. Germline V gives CDR1 MNHEY, CDR2 SVGEGT. The V segment lost 0 bases and the J segment 6 bases; nucleotides outside the gene matches: 12. The CDR3 sequence: CASSYSAGGPRWSGELFF. The CDR3 coding sequence is TGTGCCAGCAGTTACTCGGCGGGGGGACCGCGATGGTCCGGGGAGCTGTTTTTT.

The V call is TRBV5-8, the J call TRBJ1-1; D remains unclear. Per the germline V gene, CDR1 is SGHTS and CDR2 is YDEGEE. V lost 8 bases to trimming and J lost 0 bases, with 14 bases between them. The CDR3 is made up of 14 amino acids. The CDR3 nucleotides are TGTGCCAGTAAGAGGACGGGAATGAACACTGAAGCTTTCTTT. Translated, it gives CASKRTGMNTEAFF.

This rearrangement joins TRBV30 to TRBJ1-1, with D perhaps matching TRBD1 (6 bases). CDR1 is GTSNPN and CDR2 is SVGIG in the germline V gene (reference sequence). CDR3 length equals 13 residues. With 7 bases removed from V and 5 bases from J, the gap between germline ends came to 17 bases. CDR3 sequence: CASPLRGETEAFF. CDR3 nucleotide sequence: TGTGCCTCGCCCCTGAGGGGGGAGACTGAAGCTTTCTTT. The full variable domain, with the rest looked up from reference TRBV30 and TRBJ1-1, is SQTIHQWPATLVQPVGSPLSLECTVEGTSNPNLYWYRQAAGRGLQLLFYSVGIGQISSEVPQNLSASRPQDRQFILSSKKLLLSDSGFYLCASPLRGETEAFFGQGTRLTVV.

The rearrangement uses TRBV19 and TRBJ2-2; TRBD2 aligns across 9 bases. Germline CDR1 LNHDA, CDR2 SQIVND (reference sequence). CDR3 length: 15 amino acids. Trimming took 9 bases from V and 1 from J; bases not matched to a gene: 6. The CDR3 nucleotides are TGTGCCAGCCAGATTAGCGGGGGGAACACCGGGGAGCTGTTTTTT. This translates into CASQISGGNTGELFF.

The chain has TRBV30 and TRBJ1-1; perhaps TRBD1 as D (6 bases). Trimming took 0 bases from V and 1 from J, leaving 9 bases between them. Germline CDR1 reads GTSNPN; CDR2 reads SVGIG (reference sequence). This CDR3 has 14 residues. CDR3 nucleotide sequence: TGTGCCTGGAGTGTGGGACAACGGAACACTGAAGCTTTCTTT. Residues: CAWSVGQRNTEAFF.

The J gene is TRBJ1-1, the V gene TRBV30; D not resolved. Trimming removed 0 bases from V and 0 bases from J, with 8 bases in between. This CDR3 contains 14 residues. Looked up from germline, CDR1 is GTSNPN and CDR2 is SVGIG (reference sequence). The CDR3 DNA is TGTGCCTGGAGTGTATACCCCATGAACACTGAAGCTTTCTTT. As protein: CAWSVYPMNTEAFF.

The chain couples TRBV3-1 (or the pseudogene TRBV3-2) to TRBJ1-6, with 8 bases lining up with TRBD1. V lost 2 bases to trimming and J lost 10 bases; unmatched junction nucleotides: 7. The germline V gene encodes CDR1 LGHDT and CDR2 YNNKEL (reference sequence). The CDR3 totals 15 residues. The CDR3 DNA is TGTGCCAGCAGCCAAAAGGACAGGGCAGAATCACCCCTCCACTTT. Translated: CASSQKDRAESPLHF.

This sequence joins TRBV2 and TRBJ2-2, with D possibly matching TRBD1 (6 bases). V lost 6 bases, J lost 6 bases, and 17 bases lay in between. This CDR3 is built from 15 residues. Germline CDR1 reads SNHLY; CDR2 reads FYNNEI. CDR3 nucleotides: TGTGCCAGCAGGAGAGGACAGTTGGGGTCCGGGGAGCTGTTTTTT. This codes for CASRRGQLGSGELFF.

This chain links TRBV10-3 with TRBJ2-1; 11 bases fit TRBD2. The J segment lost 4 bases and the V segment lost 2 bases, leaving 7 bases of the junction unmatched. Germline CDR1 reads ENHRY; CDR2 reads SYGVKD. The CDR3 is 17 residues long. The CDR3 protein is CAISENRGLAEYNEQFF. As DNA, the CDR3 is TGTGCCATCAGTGAGAACCGGGGACTAGCGGAGTACAATGAGCAGTTCTTC.

The genes are TRBV7-2 and TRBJ1-1; no reliable D call. The germline gives CDR1 SGHTA, CDR2 FQGNSA. This CDR3 contains 13 residues. Deletions cut 4 bases from V and 5 bases from J, with 11 bases between. CDR3 DNA sequence: TGTGCCAGCAGCTCCACGCAGGTAACTGAAGCTTTCTTT. Translation: CASSSTQVTEAFF. The full variable domain, with the rest looked up from reference TRBV7-2 and TRBJ1-1, is GAGVSQSPSNKVTEKGKDVELRCDPISGHTALYWYRQSLGQGLEFLIYFQGNSAPDKSGLPSDRFSAERTGGSVSTLTIQRTQQEDSAVYLCASSSTQVTEAFFGQGTRLTVV.

This sequence joins TRBV19 and TRBJ2-1; maybe TRBD1 (6 bases). The germline V gene encodes CDR1 LNHDA and CDR2 SQIVND (reference sequence). With 6 bases removed from V and 5 bases from J, the gap between germline ends came to 11 bases. The CDR3 covers 13 residues. The DNA of the CDR3 is TGTGCCAGTAGCCAAGGGGGAGACAATGAGCAGTTCTTC. This translates into CASSQGGDNEQFF.

The rearrangement links TRBV5-1 to TRBJ1-3, with D hard to call. The CDR3 sequence is 22 residues long. Between the trimmed V and J ends, which lost 3 bases and 1 base, there was a span of 32 bases. CDR1 is SGHRS, CDR2 YFSETQ, per germline. CDR3 protein: CASSYGQLWFGGPGKSGNTIYF. CDR3 in DNA: TGCGCCAGCAGCTACGGCCAACTATGGTTTGGCGGGCCCGGTAAATCTGGAAACACCATATATTTT. Combining the CDR3 with reference TRBV5-1 and TRBJ1-3 gives the whole variable domain KAGVTQTPRYLIKTRGQQVTLSCSPISGHRSVSWYQQTPGQGLQFLFEYFSETQRNKGNFPGRFSGRQFSNSRSEMNVSTLELGDSALYLCASSYGQLWFGGPGKSGNTIYFGEGSWLTVV.

V usage is TRBV4-3 and J usage is TRBJ1-3; a possible D gene is TRBD1 (6 bases). The CDR3 totals 16 residues. Per germline, CDR1 LGHNA and CDR2 YSLEER. Trimming took 0 bases from V and 3 from J, leaving 12 bases between them. The CDR3 protein is CASSQDTGGFGNTIYF. The CDR3 nucleotides read TGCGCCAGCAGCCAAGATACGGGGGGCTTTGGAAACACCATATATTTT.

The chain is built from TRBV7-9 and TRBJ1-6; TRBD1 aligns across 7 bases. In germline, CDR1 is SEHNR, CDR2 FQNEAQ (reference sequence). The V gene end was trimmed by 5 bases and the J gene end by 6 bases; junction bases not matched to a gene: 7. The CDR3 consists of 15 residues. In DNA form, the CDR3 reads TGTGCCAGCAGCCTCGGGACAGTACCTAATTCACCCCTCCACTTT. The encoded protein is CASSLGTVPNSPLHF.

The gene calls are TRBV25-1 and TRBJ2-5; D remains ambiguous. Germline-derived CDR1 and CDR2 are MGHDK and SYGVNS. The CDR3 totals 14 residues. Trimming left V 1 base short and J 5 bases short, with 11 bases between. This chain's CDR3 is CASSELLLQETQYF. The CDR3 region has the DNA TGTGCCAGCAGTGAATTGTTGCTTCAGGAGACCCAGTACTTC.

The DNA of the CDR3 is TGTGCCAGCAGGGAGACAGGGGGCAAATTCCAGCCCCAGCATTTT. This gives the protein CASRETGGKFQPQHF. The V call is TRBV2, the J call TRBJ1-5; 10 nucleotides line up with TRBD1. The germline gives CDR1 SNHLY, CDR2 FYNNEI. Unmatched junction bases numbered 9, after V lost 6 bases and J lost 7 bases. This CDR3 contains 15 residues. The whole variable domain, filled in from reference TRBV2 and TRBJ1-5, reads EPEVTQTPSHQVTQMGQEVILRCVPISNHLYFYWYRQILGQKVEFLVSFYNNEISEKSEIFDDQFSVERPDGSNFTLKIRSTKLEDSAMYFCASRETGGKFQPQHFGDGTRLSIL.

This chain connects TRBV7-8 to TRBJ2-5, with TRBD1 as a possible D gene (6 bases). This CDR3 is 15 amino acids long. The germline V and J ends were trimmed by 0 bases and 3 bases, with 11 bases remaining between them. The germline V gene has CDR1 SGHVS and CDR2 FQNEAQ. The CDR3 reads CASSLAPNREETQYF. For the CDR3, the DNA is TGTGCCAGCAGCTTAGCTCCGAACAGGGAAGAGACCCAGTACTTC.

Of note for this clone: The same CDR3 also results from other DNA sequences found in this sample. This rearrangement joins TRBV19 to TRBJ1-5; D possibly corresponds to TRBD1 (5 bases). This CDR3 comprises 14 residues. Trimming shortened V by 6 bases and J by 0 bases, and 9 bases separated the two germline ends. Germline CDR1 is LNHDA and CDR2 is SQIVND (reference sequence). For the CDR3, the DNA is TGTGCCAGTAGCCCGGGGCATAGCAATCAGCCCCAGCATTTT. It translates to CASSPGHSNQPQHF.

This rearrangement joins TRBV7-8 to TRBJ1-6, with D possibly being TRBD1 (6 bases). Germline V gene lookup returns CDR1 SGHVS and CDR2 FQNEAQ. Trimming shortened V by 1 base and J by 7 bases, and 14 bases separated the two germline ends. CDR3 size: 16 residues. DNA for the CDR3: TGTGCCAGCAGCTTAGAGGGTGGGGGCCCGAATTCACCCCTCCACTTT. This translates into CASSLEGGGPNSPLHF.

The CDR3 here is CASSYGRVHTEAFF. The CDR3 nucleotides read TGTGCCAGCAGTTACGGCAGGGTTCACACTGAAGCTTTCTTT. The gene calls are TRBV6-5 and TRBJ1-1; D may be TRBD1 (5 bases). The germline V gene encodes CDR1 MNHEY and CDR2 SVGAGI. Trimming took 2 bases from V and 3 from J, leaving 10 bases between them. The CDR3 totals 14 residues.

The V gene is TRBV7-9, the J gene TRBJ2-5; D remains ambiguous. Germline V gives CDR1 SEHNR, CDR2 FQNEAQ (reference sequence). Trimming left V 1 base short and J 5 bases short, with 2 bases between. This CDR3 contains 11 residues. As DNA, the CDR3 is TGTGCCAGCAGCTTAGATGAGACCCAGTACTTC. Protein product: CASSLDETQYF.

V usage is TRBV6-5 and J usage is TRBJ2-5; D might be TRBD1 (6 bases). CDR1 is MNHEY and CDR2 is SVGAGI in the germline V gene. V was cut by 7 bases and J by 5 bases, with 20 bases left in between. The CDR3 length is 15 residues. The CDR3 DNA follows: TGTGCCAGCACCAGGGGAAGGGGCGCAGGGGAGACCCAGTACTTC. Protein product: CASTRGRGAGETQYF.

The CDR3 DNA reads as TGCGCCAGCAGCCCAGGAGTGGGGTTCTCTGGAAACACCATATATTTT. It yields the protein CASSPGVGFSGNTIYF. The chain recombines TRBV5-1 with TRBJ1-3, with no clear D. The CDR3 loop spans 16 amino acids. V was trimmed by 4 bases and J by 0 bases, leaving 14 bases between them. Germline V gives CDR1 SGHRS, CDR2 YFSETQ.

The rearrangement uses TRBV29-1 and TRBJ1-2; D may be TRBD1 (5 bases). The CDR3 runs 12 residues. Trimming took off 6 bases at V and 6 bases at J, with 14 bases between the two ends. Germline V CDR1 and CDR2: SQVTM, ANQGSEA. This CDR3 is CSVGGIRDGYTF. As DNA, the CDR3 is TGCAGCGTGGGGGGTATCAGGGATGGCTACACCTTC.

As DNA, the CDR3 is TGTGCCAGCACCTCCTCCCGGACAGGCAGCCTAAAGTGGTATGGCTACACCTTC. Encoded protein: CASTSSRTGSLKWYGYTF. This sequence joins TRBV27 and TRBJ1-2; TRBD1 agrees at 7 bases. Germline V gene lookup returns CDR1 MNHEY and CDR2 SMNVEV (reference sequence). The length of the CDR3 is 18 residues. V was clipped by 7 bases and J by 5 bases; unmatched bases: 22.

The V gene is TRBV5-1, the J gene TRBJ2-5; the D gene is possibly TRBD1 (6 bases). Germline loops: CDR1 SGHRS, CDR2 YFSETQ. The CDR3 runs 14 residues. Trimming pared 4 bases from V and 4 bases from J, leaving 14 bases between. The CDR3, as DNA: TGCGCCAGCAGCAGGAACAGGGAGCGAGAGACCCAGTACTTC. It encodes CASSRNRERETQYF.

This clone was seen just once. The chain couples TRBV6-2 or TRBV6-3 to TRBJ1-1; 7 positions agree with TRBD1. Germline CDR1 is MNHEY and CDR2 is SVGEGT. V shed 4 bases, J shed 1 base, and the junction held 9 bases outside the gene matches. The CDR3 sequence is 16 residues long. The CDR3 loop reads CASSLEQGTRNTEAFF. CDR3 DNA: TGTGCCAGCAGTTTGGAACAGGGGACCCGGAACACTGAAGCTTTCTTT.

This sequence joins TRBV2 and TRBJ1-5, with no clear D. The V gene's germline CDR1 is SNHLY and CDR2 FYNNEI. Trimming left V 5 bases short and J 7 bases short, with 12 bases between. CDR3 length: 13 residues. The CDR3 reads CASSPQPSQPQHF. The DNA of the CDR3 is TGTGCCAGCAGTCCCCAGCCCAGCCAGCCCCAGCATTTT.

V is TRBV10-3 and J is TRBJ2-2, with D possibly called TRBD1 or TRBD2 (5 bases each). V was pared by 3 bases and J by 6 bases, with 26 bases between. Germline V gene data show CDR1 as ENHRY and CDR2 as SYGVKD. The CDR3 sequence is 19 residues long. As DNA, the CDR3 is TGTGCCATCAGTGACATACCCGGGACCTCCAATCTTGGTGCCGGGGAGCTGTTTTTT. This codes for CAISDIPGTSNLGAGELFF.